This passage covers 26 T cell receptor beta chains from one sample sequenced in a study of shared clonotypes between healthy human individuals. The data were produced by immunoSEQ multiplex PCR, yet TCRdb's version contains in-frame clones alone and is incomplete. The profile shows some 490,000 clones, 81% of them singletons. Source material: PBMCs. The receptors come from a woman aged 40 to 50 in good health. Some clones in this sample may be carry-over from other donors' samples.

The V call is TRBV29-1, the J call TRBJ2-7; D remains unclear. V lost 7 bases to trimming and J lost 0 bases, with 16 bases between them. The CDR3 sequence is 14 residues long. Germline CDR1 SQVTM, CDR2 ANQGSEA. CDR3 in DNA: TGCAGCGGTAGGGTGGGTGGCGGCTCCTACGAGCAGTACTTC. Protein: CSGRVGGGSYEQYF.

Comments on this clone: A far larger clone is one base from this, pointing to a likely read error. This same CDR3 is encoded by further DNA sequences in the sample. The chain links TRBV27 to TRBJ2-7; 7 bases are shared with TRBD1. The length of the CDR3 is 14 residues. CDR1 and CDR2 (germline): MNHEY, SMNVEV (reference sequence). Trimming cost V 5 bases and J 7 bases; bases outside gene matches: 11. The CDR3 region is CASSMKGAEYEQYF. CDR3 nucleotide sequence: TGTGCCAGCAGTATGAAGGGGGCGGAGTATGAGCAGTACTTC.

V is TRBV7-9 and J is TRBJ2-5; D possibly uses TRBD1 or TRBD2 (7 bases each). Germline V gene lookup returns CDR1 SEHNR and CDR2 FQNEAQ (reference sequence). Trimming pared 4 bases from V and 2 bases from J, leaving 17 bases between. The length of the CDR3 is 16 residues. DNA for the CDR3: TGTGCCAGCAGCTGGGAGGGGGACAGCAAACAAGAGACCCAGTACTTC. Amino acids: CASSWEGDSKQETQYF.

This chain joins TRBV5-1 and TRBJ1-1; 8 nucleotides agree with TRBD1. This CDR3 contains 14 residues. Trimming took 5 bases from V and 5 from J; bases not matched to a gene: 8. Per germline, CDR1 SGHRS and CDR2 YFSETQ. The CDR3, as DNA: TGCGCCAGCAGTTCCCGGACAGGGTATACTGAAGCTTTCTTT. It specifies CASSSRTGYTEAFF.

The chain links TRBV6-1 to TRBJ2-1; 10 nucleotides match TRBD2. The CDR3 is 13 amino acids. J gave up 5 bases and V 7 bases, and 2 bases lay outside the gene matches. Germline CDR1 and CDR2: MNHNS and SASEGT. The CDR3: CASIGLADNEQFF. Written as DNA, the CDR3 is TGTGCCAGCATCGGACTAGCGGACAATGAGCAGTTCTTC.

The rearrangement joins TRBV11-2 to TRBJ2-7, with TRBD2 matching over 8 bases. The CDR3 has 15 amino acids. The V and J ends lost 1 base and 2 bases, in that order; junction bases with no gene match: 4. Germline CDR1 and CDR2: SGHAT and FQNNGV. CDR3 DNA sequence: TGTGCCAGCAGCTTAGGTCCCGGGAGGGCCTACGAGCAGTACTTC. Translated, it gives CASSLGPGRAYEQYF.

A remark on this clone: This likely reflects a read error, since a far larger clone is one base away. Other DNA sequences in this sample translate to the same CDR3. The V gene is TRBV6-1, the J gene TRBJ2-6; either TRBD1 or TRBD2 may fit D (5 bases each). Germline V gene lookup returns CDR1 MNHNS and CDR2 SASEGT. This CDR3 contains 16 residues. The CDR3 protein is CASSELDFSGANVLTF. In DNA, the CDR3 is TGTGCCAGCAGTGAATTGGACTTCTCTGGGGCCAACGTCCTTACTTTC.

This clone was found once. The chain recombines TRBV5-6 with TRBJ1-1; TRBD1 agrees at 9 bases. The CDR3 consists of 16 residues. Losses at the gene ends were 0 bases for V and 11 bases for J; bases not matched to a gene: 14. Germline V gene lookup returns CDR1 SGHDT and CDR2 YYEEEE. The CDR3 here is CASSLGPGQGPSGAFF. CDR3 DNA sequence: TGTGCCAGCAGCTTGGGGCCGGGACAGGGTCCCAGTGGGGCTTTCTTT.

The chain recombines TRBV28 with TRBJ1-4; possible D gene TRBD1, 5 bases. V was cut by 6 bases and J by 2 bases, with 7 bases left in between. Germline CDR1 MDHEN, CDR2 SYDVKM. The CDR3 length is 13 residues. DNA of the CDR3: TGTGCCAGCAGAAGGGGTACTAATGAAAAACTGTTTTTT. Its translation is CASRRGTNEKLFF.

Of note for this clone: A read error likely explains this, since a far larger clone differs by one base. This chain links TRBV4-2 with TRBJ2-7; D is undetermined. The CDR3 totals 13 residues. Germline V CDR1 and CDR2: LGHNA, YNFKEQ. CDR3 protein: CASIQDEIREQYF. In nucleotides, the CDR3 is TGTGCCAGCATCCAAGATGAGATCCGGGAGCAGTACTTC.

The CDR3 coding sequence is TGTGCCAGTAGTATTTCACGGGGGTGGTACAATGAGCAGTTCTTC. Translated, it gives CASSISRGWYNEQFF. The genes are TRBV19 and TRBJ2-1; D might be TRBD2 (6 bases). CDR3 length equals 15 residues. Germline-derived CDR1 and CDR2 are LNHDA and SQIVND (reference sequence). The V end was cut by 3 bases, the J end by 4 bases, with 13 bases between.

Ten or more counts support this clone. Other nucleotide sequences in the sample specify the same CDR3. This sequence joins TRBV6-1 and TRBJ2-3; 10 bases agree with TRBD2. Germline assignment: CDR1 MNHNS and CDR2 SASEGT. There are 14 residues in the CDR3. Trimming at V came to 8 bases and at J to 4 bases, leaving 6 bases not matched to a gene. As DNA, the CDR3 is TGTGCCAGCCAAGCGGGAGGGCCCGCAGATACGCAGTATTTT. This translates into CASQAGGPADTQYF.

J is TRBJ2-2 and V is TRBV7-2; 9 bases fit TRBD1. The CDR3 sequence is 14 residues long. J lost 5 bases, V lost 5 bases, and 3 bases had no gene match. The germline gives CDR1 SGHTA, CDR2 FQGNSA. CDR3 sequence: CASSPDRGTGELFF. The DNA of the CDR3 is TGTGCCAGCAGCCCGGACAGGGGTACCGGGGAGCTGTTTTTT.

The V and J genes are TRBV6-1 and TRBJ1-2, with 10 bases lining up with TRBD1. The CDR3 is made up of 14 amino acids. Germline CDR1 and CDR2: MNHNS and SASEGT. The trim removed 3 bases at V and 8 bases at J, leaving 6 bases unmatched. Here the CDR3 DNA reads TGTGCCAGCAGTGATCCCGGGACAGGGGTCGGCTACACCTTC. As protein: CASSDPGTGVGYTF.

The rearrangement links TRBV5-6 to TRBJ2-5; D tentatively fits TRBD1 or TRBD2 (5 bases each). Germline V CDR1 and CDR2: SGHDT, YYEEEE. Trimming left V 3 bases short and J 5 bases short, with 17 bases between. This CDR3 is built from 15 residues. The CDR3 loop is CASSSVGDPEETQYF. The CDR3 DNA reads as TGTGCCAGCAGCTCGGTCGGGGACCCGGAGGAGACCCAGTACTTC.

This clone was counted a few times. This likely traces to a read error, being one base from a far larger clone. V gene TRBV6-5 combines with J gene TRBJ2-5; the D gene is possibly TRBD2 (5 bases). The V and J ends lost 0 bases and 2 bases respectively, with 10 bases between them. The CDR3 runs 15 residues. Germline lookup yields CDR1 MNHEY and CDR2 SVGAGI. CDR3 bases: TGTGCCAGCAGTTACTCGGAGGCAGTACAAGAGACCCAGTACTTC. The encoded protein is CASSYSEAVQETQYF.

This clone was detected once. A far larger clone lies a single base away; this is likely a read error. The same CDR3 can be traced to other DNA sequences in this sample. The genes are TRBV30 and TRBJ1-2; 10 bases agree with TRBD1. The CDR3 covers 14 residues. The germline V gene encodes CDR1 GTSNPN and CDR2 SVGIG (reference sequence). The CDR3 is CACRQGAPFYGYTF. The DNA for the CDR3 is TGTGCCTGTAGACAGGGGGCCCCCTTCTATGGCTACACCTTT. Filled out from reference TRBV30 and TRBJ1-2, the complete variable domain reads SQTIHQWPATLVQPVGSPLSLECTVEGTSNPNLYWYRQAAGRGLQLLFYSVGIGQISSEVPQNLSASRPQDRQFILSSKKLLLSDSGFYLCACRQGAPFYGYTFGSGTRLTVV.

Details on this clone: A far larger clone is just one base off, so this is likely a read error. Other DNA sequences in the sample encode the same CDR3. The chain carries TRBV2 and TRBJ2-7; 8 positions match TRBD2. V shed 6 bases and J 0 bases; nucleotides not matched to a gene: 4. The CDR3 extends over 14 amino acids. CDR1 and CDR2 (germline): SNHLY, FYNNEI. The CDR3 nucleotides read TGTGCCAGCAGGATCAGCGGGAGCTCCTACGAGCAGTACTTC. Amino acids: CASRISGSSYEQYF.

CDR3 sequence reads: CASSLVAHTDTQYF. CDR3 DNA sequence: TGTGCCAGCAGCTTAGTCGCGCACACAGATACGCAGTATTTT. This rearrangement joins TRBV7-2 to TRBJ2-3; D is unclear. Trimming removed 1 base at V and 2 bases at J, with 7 bases between. Germline CDR1 SGHTA, CDR2 FQGNSA. This CDR3 contains 14 residues.

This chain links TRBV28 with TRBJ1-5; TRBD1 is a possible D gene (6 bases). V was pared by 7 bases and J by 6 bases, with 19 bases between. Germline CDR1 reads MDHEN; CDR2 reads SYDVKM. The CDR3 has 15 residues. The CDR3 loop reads CASTHRRGAGQPQHF. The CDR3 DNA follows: TGTGCCAGCACCCATCGGCGGGGGGCAGGTCAGCCCCAGCATTTT.

CDR3 amino acids: CASRAAGVYNEQFF. Here the CDR3 DNA reads TGTGCCAGCAGGGCAGCGGGAGTTTACAATGAGCAGTTCTTC. This rearrangement joins TRBV2 to TRBJ2-1, with TRBD2 matching 8 bases. Losses at the gene ends were 6 bases for V and 4 bases for J; bases not matched to a gene: 5. Germline values: CDR1 SNHLY, CDR2 FYNNEI. The CDR3 sequence is 14 residues long.

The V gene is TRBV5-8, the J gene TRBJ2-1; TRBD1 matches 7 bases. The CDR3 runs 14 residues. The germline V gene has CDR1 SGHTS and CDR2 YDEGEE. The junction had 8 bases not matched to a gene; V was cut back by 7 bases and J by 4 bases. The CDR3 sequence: CASVRDRGYNEQFF. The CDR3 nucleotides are TGTGCCAGCGTCCGGGACAGAGGGTACAATGAGCAGTTCTTC.

The CDR3, as DNA: TGTGCCAGAAAGAGACAGGGTCCCTACGAGCAGTACTTC. This translates into CARKRQGPYEQYF. V gene TRBV9 combines with J gene TRBJ2-7, with TRBD1 matching over 7 bases. The CDR3 has 13 amino acids. Germline CDR1 is SGDLS and CDR2 is YYNGEE. Trimming took 8 bases from V and 2 from J; bases not matched to a gene: 7.

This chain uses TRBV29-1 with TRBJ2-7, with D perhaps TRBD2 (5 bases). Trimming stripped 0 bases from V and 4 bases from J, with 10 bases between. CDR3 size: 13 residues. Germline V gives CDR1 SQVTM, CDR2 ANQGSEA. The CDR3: CSVEELWTYEQYF. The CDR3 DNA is TGCAGCGTTGAAGAGTTGTGGACTTACGAGCAGTACTTC.

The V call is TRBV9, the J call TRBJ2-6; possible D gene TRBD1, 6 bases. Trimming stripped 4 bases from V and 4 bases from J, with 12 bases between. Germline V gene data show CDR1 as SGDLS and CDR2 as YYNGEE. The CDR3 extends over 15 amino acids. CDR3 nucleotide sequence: TGTGCCAGCAGCAAACGGGACACAGGGGCCAACGTCCTGACTTTC. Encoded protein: CASSKRDTGANVLTF.

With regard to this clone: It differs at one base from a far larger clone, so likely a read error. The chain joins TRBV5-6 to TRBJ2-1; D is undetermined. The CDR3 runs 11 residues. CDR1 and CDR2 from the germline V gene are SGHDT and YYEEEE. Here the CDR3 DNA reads TGTGCCAACAGCTTGATTAATGAGCAGTTCTTC. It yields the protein CANSLINEQFF.